The entry below gives a single T cell receptor beta chain sequence along with its context. Antigen specificity is unknown. This sample is drawn from a study of T cell responses to AZD1222 COVID-19 vaccine. Study outcomes and limitations: Baseline seropositivity characterized only a handful of AZD1222 recipients. Possibly, clonal diversity was underestimated; donors were largely white British and included more females. Scientists sampled the repertoires only once the peak T cell response had passed.

Profiling relied on immunoSEQ multiplex PCR, and the TCRdb table lists in-frame clones only, not all of them. This sample carries roughly 120,000 clones, over 75% of them seen once, and the ten largest clones take 15% to 20%. Trimming pared 0 bases from V and 6 bases from J, leaving 12 bases between. This CDR3 is built from 14 residues. Per germline, CDR1 SGHKS and CDR2 YYEKEE (reference sequence). This TCR derives from an adult in good health. The chain links TRBV5-5 to TRBJ1-2; D is uncertain. The sequencing here drew on peripheral blood, taken on day 0 of MenACWY control vaccination. The chain's CDR3 is CASSLEGLVNGYTF. For the CDR3, the DNA is TGTGCCAGCAGCTTGGAGGGTTTGGTAAATGGCTACACCTTC. The full variable domain, in which reference TRBV5-5 and TRBJ1-2 provide the parts outside the CDR3, is DAGVTQSPTHLIKTRGQQVTLRCSPISGHKSVSWYQQVLGQGPQFIFQYYEKEERGRGNFPDRFSARQFPNYSSELNVNALLLGDSALYLCASSLEGLVNGYTFGSGTRLTVV.